The clone carrying this TCR beta chain was recorded many times. TCRdb reprocessed the RT-PCR reads with MiXCR, giving one entry per CDR3 protein. The sample gives hundreds of thousands of distinct CDR3 sequences, 12% to 15% of which show up once; 3.6% is in the top ten. The receptor was derived from a female donor in good health, serving as a healthy control. The sequenced sample consisted of memory CD4+ T cells from blood.

The CDR3 reads CAWSVIGSVNNEQFF. The CDR3, as DNA: TGTGCCTGGAGTGTGATCGGGAGTGTGAACAATGAGCAGTTCTTC. V gene TRBV30 combines with J gene TRBJ2-1; D is perhaps TRBD2 (6 bases). Per germline, CDR1 GTSNPN and CDR2 SVGIG (reference sequence). V was clipped by 0 bases and J by 5 bases, with 14 bases between them. This CDR3 has 15 amino acids. The complete variable domain, with remaining parts taken from reference TRBV30 and TRBJ2-1, reads SQTIHQWPATLVQPVGSPLSLECTVEGTSNPNLYWYRQAAGRGLQLLFYSVGIGQISSEVPQNLSASRPQDRQFILSSKKLLLSDSGFYLCAWSVIGSVNNEQFFGPGTRLTVL.